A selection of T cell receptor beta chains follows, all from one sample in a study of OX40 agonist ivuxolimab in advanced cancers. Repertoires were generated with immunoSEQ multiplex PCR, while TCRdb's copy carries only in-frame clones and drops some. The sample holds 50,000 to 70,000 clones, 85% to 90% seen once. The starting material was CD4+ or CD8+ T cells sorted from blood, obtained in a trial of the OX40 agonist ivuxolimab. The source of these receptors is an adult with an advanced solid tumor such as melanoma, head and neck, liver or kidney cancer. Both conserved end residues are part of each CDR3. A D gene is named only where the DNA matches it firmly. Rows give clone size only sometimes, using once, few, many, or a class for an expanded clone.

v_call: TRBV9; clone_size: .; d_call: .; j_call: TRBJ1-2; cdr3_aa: CASGAGYTF; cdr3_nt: TGTGCCAGTGGGGCCGGCTACACCTTC
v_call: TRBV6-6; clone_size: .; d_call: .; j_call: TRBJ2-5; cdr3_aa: CASSYSVEETQYF; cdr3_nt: TGTGCCAGCAGTTACTCAGTTGAGGAGACCCAGTACTTC
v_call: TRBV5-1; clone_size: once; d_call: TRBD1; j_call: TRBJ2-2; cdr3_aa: CASSLVSGGRSGTGELFF; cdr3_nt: TGCGCCAGCAGCTTGGTTTCAGGGGGCAGGTCCGGCACCGGGGAGCTGTTTTTT
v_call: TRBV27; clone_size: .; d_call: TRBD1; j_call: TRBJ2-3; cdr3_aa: CASRQGGTDTQYF; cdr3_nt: TGTGCCAGCAGACAGGGGGGCACAGATACGCAGTATTTT
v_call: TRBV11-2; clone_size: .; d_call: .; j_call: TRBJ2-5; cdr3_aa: CASSLEFSQETQYF; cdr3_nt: TGTGCCAGCAGCTTAGAGTTCAGCCAAGAGACCCAGTACTTC
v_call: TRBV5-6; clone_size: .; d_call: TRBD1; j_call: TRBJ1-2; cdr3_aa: CASSLNGQGLYGYTF; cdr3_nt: TGTGCCAGCAGCTTGAATGGACAGGGCCTCTATGGCTACACCTTC
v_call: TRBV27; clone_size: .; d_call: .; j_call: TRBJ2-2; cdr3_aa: CASSWGLMNTGELFF; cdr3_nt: TGTGCCAGCAGTTGGGGACTGATGAACACCGGGGAGCTGTTTTTT
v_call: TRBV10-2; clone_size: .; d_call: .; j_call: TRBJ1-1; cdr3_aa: CASSDGSEAFF; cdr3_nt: TGCGCCAGCAGTGATGGTAGCGAAGCTTTCTTT
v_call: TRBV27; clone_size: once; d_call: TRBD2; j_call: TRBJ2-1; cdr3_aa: CASSRGVSGSYNEQFF; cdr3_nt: TGTGCCAGCAGCCGCGGTGTTAGCGGGTCTTACAATGAGCAGTTCTTC
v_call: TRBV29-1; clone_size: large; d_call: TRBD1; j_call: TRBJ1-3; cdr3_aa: CSVELGGTGDYGNTIYF; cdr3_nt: TGCAGCGTTGAATTAGGGGGTACAGGGGACTACGGAAACACCATATATTTT
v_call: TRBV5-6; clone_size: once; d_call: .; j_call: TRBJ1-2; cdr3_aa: CASSLDRSGVNYGYTF; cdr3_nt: TGTGCCAGCAGCTTGGATAGGTCAGGGGTTAACTATGGCTACACCTTC
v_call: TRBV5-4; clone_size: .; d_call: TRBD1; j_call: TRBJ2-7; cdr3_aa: CASSFWDRSYEQYF; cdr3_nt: TGTGCCAGCAGCTTTTGGGACAGGAGCTACGAGCAGTACTTC